This T cell receptor beta chain was captured by sequencing in a study of blood T cell repertoires in COVID-19. About the research overall: COVID-19 samples collected from the United States, Italy and Spain covered acute and convalescent phases. PBMCs, B-cell-depleted T cells, or T cells were the source of the cDNA or gDNA that made up the material.

In the study's own analysis: Reference gene primer amplification gave nucleated cell count estimates. Some clones are missing from TCRdb's copy, which holds only in-frame ones; the method was immunoSEQ multiplex PCR. V and J calls and clone size are as listed in that table; D and trimming were resolved from the DNA. The sample records more than 80,000 clones, approximately 80% being singletons. Per the germline V gene, CDR1 is SGHNT and CDR2 is YYREEE (reference sequence). The V gene end was trimmed by 3 bases and the J gene end by 2 bases; junction bases not matched to a gene: 14. The CDR3 extends over 18 amino acids.

The receptor was derived from a woman in her sixties or seventies with acute or convalescent COVID-19. Sequenced material: peripheral blood. The gene calls are TRBV5-4 and TRBJ2-7; 10 bases fit TRBD2. The CDR3 sequence: CASSSRALIAGGPYEQYF. CDR3 nucleotide sequence: TGTGCCAGCAGCTCCAGAGCCCTTATAGCGGGGGGCCCCTACGAGCAGTACTTC.